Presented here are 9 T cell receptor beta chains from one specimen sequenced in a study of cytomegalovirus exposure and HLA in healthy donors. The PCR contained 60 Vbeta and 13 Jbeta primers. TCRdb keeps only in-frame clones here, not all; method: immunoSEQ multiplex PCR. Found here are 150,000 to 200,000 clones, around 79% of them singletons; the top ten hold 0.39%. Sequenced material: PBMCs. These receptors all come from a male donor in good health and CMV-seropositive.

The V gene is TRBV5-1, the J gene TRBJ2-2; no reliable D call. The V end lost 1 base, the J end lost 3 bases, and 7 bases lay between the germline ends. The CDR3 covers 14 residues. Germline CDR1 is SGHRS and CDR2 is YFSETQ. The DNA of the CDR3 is TGCGCCAGCAGCTTGATGCCGGACACCGGGGAGCTGTTTTTT. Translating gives CASSLMPDTGELFF.

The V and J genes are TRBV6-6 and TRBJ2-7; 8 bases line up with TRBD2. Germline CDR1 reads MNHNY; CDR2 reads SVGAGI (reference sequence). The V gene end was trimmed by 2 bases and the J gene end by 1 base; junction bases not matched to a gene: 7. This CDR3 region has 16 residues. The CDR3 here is CASSYLSGGKSYEQYF. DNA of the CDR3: TGTGCCAGCAGTTACCTGAGCGGGGGAAAGTCCTACGAGCAGTACTTC.

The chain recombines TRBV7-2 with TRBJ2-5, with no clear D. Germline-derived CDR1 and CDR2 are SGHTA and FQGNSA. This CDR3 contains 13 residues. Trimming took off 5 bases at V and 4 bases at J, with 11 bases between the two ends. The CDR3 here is CASSQRLLETQYF. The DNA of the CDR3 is TGTGCCAGCAGCCAGAGGCTTCTAGAGACCCAGTACTTC.

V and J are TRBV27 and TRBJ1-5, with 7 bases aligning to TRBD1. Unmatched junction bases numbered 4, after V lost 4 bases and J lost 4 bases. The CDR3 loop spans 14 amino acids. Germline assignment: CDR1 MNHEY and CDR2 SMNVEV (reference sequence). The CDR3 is CASSSNRGNQPQHF. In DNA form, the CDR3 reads TGTGCCAGCAGTTCAAACAGGGGAAATCAGCCCCAGCATTTT.

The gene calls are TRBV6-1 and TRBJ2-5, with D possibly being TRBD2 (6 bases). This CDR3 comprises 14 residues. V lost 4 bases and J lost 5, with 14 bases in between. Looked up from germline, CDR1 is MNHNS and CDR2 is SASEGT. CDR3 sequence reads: CASSVSAGGETQYF. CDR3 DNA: TGTGCCAGCAGTGTATCCGCTGGGGGGGAGACCCAGTACTTC.

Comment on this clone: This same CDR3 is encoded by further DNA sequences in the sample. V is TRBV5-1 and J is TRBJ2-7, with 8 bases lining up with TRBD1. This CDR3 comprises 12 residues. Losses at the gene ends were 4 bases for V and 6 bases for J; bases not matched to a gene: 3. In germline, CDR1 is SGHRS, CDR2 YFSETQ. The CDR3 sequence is CASSLDRGEQYF. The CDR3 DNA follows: TGCGCCAGCAGCCTCGACAGGGGCGAGCAGTACTTC.

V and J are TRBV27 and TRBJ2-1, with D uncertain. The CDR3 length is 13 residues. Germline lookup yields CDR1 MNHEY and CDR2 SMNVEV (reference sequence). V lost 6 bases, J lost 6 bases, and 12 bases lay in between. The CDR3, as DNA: TGTGCCAGCAGCGTAACGGTCCCCAATGAGCAGTTCTTC. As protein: CASSVTVPNEQFF.

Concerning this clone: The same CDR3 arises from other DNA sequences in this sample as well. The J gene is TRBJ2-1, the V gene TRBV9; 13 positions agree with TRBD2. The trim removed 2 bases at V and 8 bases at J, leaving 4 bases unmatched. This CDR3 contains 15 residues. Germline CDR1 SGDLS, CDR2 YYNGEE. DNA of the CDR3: TGTGCCAGCAGCGTTACTAGCGGGGGGGCCCATGAGCAGTTCTTC. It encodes CASSVTSGGAHEQFF.

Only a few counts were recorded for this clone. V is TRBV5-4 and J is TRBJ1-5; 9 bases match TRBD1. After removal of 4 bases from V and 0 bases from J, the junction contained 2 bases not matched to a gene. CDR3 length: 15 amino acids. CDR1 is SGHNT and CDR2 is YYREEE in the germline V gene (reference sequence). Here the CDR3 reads CASSEGQGSNQPQHF. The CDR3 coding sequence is TGTGCCAGCAGCGAGGGACAGGGTAGCAATCAGCCCCAGCATTTT. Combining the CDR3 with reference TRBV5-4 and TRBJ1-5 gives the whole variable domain ETGVTQSPTHLIKTRGQQVTLRCSSQSGHNTVSWYQQALGQGPQFIFQYYREEENGRGNFPPRFSGLQFPNYSSELNVNALELDDSALYLCASSEGQGSNQPQHFGDGTRLSIL.